Described below is a single T cell receptor (beta chain) sequence and its context. What it recognizes is unknown. This could be a read error, since a much larger clone is one nucleotide away. RNA transcripts served as the template for amplifying TCR beta CDR3 regions. The HTBI primer set served for first-round RT-PCR of the TCR CDR3. TCRdb re-called the multiplex PCR reads through MiXCR, storing one row per CDR3 protein. The sample has approximately 640,000 distinct CDR3 sequences; 17% are singletons. The data were obtained in a study of T cells in Graves' hyperthyroidism and ophthalmopathy. About the research overall: Once the initial diagnosis was made, peripheral blood was obtained before any treatment. Overall study results and limits: Blood shared most expanded thyroid clonotypes above 0.001.

Germline V gives CDR1 MNHEY, CDR2 SVGAGI. The CDR3 covers 17 residues. No ophthalmopathy progression within 18 months constituted stable Graves' hyperthyroidism. Clinical symptoms, serum thyroxine and TRAb, thyroid ultrasound and orbital computed tomography together formed the diagnostic basis. The sequence derives from a middle-aged man with Graves' hyperthyroidism. The sequenced sample consisted of blood. The chain couples TRBV6-5 to TRBJ2-7; weak D call: TRBD2 (6 bases). This CDR3 reads CASNYSTRDLTFYEQYF. CDR3 sequence (DNA): TGTGCCAGCAATTACAGTACTCGGGACTTGACGTTCTACGAGCAGTACTTC.